The 20 T cell receptor beta chains reported below all come from one sample, sequenced in a study of spatial heterogeneity in lung cancer. TCRdb called the 5' RACE reads again in MiXCR, with one record for every CDR3 protein. The sample includes 11,000 or so distinct CDR3 sequences, around 4% of them seen just once. Time point defined: sample taken at primary tumor resection. Sequencing covered unsorted whole RNA taken from tumor, nontumor lung or frozen PBMC. The sample consisted of normal lung tissue next to the tumor, taken at surgery. All receptors come from a male donor with early-stage non-small cell lung cancer.

In the case of this clonotype: Found in a library prepared for alpha chains, this beta chain is an off-target read, and its abundance has little meaning. This chain connects TRBV2 to TRBJ1-5, with D possibly matching TRBD1 (5 bases). The germline V and J ends were trimmed by 6 bases and 0 bases, with 12 bases remaining between them. Germline lookup yields CDR1 SNHLY and CDR2 FYNNEI. The length of the CDR3 is 15 residues. CDR3 nucleotides: TGTGCCAGCAGGGGACGACGCGATAGCAATCAGCCCCAGCATTTT. Amino acids: CASRGRRDSNQPQHF.

This clonotype was recorded at least ten times. This beta chain represents an off-target read in a library built for alpha chains; its size is of limited meaning. The chain joins TRBV9 to TRBJ1-1; D not certain. The V gene's germline CDR1 is SGDLS and CDR2 YYNGEE. V gave up 4 bases and J gave up 1 base, with 5 bases separating them. The CDR3 sequence is 12 residues long. DNA of the CDR3: TGTGCCAGCAGCAAAGCGAACACTGAAGCTTTCTTT. This gives the protein CASSKANTEAFF.

A note on this clonotype: This beta chain is a stray sequence in a library constructed for alpha chains; its clone size is not meaningful. The chain combines TRBV5-1 with TRBJ2-7, with TRBD1 matching over 7 bases. The CDR3 extends over 14 amino acids. Germline trimming cut 3 bases from V and 5 bases from J; bases unmatched to any gene: 8. Germline V gives CDR1 SGHRS, CDR2 YFSETQ. CDR3 coding DNA: TGCGCCAGCAGCTCGGGACAGTCTTGGGACGAGCAGTACTTC. It yields the protein CASSSGQSWDEQYF.

Worth noting for this clonotype: The library was prepared for alpha chains; this beta chain is a stray read, so its frequency means little. V and J are TRBV7-3 and TRBJ2-7; TRBD1 agrees at 11 bases. The germline CDR1 and CDR2 sequences are SGHTA and FQGTGA. Germline trimming cut 2 bases from V and 3 bases from J; bases unmatched to any gene: 6. The CDR3 has 16 amino acids. CDR3 sequence reads: CASSLGAGTGGYEQYF. DNA of the CDR3: TGTGCCAGCAGCTTAGGGGCCGGGACAGGGGGCTACGAGCAGTACTTC. Full variable domain (missing parts from reference TRBV7-3 and TRBJ2-7): GAGVSQTPSNKVTEKGKYVELRCDPISGHTALYWYRQSLGQGPEFLIYFQGTGAADDSGLPNDRFFAVRPEGSVSTLKIQRTERGDSAVYLCASSLGAGTGGYEQYFGPGTRLTVT.

Note on this clonotype: A read error may be the cause here, since a much bigger clone is one base away. The library was designed around alpha chains, so this beta chain is a stray read whose abundance carries little weight. The CDR3 DNA is TGCAGTGCCTCGGGACAGGGGGCGTATGGCTACACCTTC. This sequence encodes CSASGQGAYGYTF. The chain couples TRBV20-1 to TRBJ1-2; 12 bases align to TRBD1. CDR1 and CDR2 from the germline V gene are DFQATT and SNEGSKA (reference sequence). V dropped 6 bases and J dropped 5; count of bases not matched to a gene: 4. The CDR3 consists of 13 residues.

Details on this clonotype: With the library built for alpha chains, this beta chain is off target and its frequency is not meaningful. The chain joins TRBV3-1 to TRBJ2-5, with 7 bases matching TRBD2. Germline CDR1 is LGHDT and CDR2 is YNNKEL (reference sequence). The CDR3 sequence is 15 residues long. V gave up 0 bases and J gave up 5 bases; unmatched junction bases: 6. CDR3: CASSQDWGGRETQYF. CDR3 nucleotide sequence: TGTGCCAGCAGCCAAGATTGGGGGGGAAGGGAGACCCAGTACTTC.

Relative to its sample, this clonotype is large (0.1 to 1%). This beta chain is a stray sequence in a library constructed for alpha chains; its clone size is not meaningful. The chain employs TRBV12-3 or TRBV12-4 and TRBJ1-6, with D unclear. The CDR3 contains 14 residues. Trimming stripped 6 bases from V and 5 bases from J, with 11 bases between. The DNA of the CDR3 is TGTGCCAGCAGCCCCTCGTCGAATAATTCACCCCTCCACTTT. It translates to CASSPSSNNSPLHF.

This clonotype has ten or more counts. The size of this beta chain means little, since it is a stray read in a library made for alpha chains. This chain links TRBV18 with TRBJ2-5, with D perhaps given as TRBD1 or TRBD2 (5 bases each). Germline V gives CDR1 KGHSH, CDR2 LQKENI. This CDR3 has 16 residues. The V end was cut by 6 bases, the J end by 2 bases, with 19 bases between. The CDR3 sequence: CASSLSKGLAQETQYF. CDR3 nucleotides: TGTGCCAGCTCGCTTTCCAAGGGGCTAGCTCAAGAGACCCAGTACTTC.

A word on this clonotype: This beta chain slipped into a library made for alpha chains as a stray read, so its size is not meaningful. This sequence joins TRBV2 and TRBJ2-5; no firm D call. The CDR3 is 17 amino acids. V dropped 8 bases and J dropped 3 bases, with 25 bases sitting between them. Germline CDR1 SNHLY, CDR2 FYNNEI. The CDR3 reads CASHGPRLQGREETQYF. The CDR3 bases are TGTGCCAGCCATGGACCGAGACTCCAAGGAAGGGAAGAGACCCAGTACTTC.

This clonotype appeared many times. This beta chain is an off-target read within a library intended for alpha chains, so its frequency means little. The rearrangement joins TRBV20-1 to TRBJ2-3; the match to TRBD2 covers 9 bases. CDR1 and CDR2 (germline): DFQATT, SNEGSKA (reference sequence). The CDR3 sequence is 12 residues long. V dropped 6 bases and J dropped 7; count of bases not matched to a gene: 5. The CDR3: CSALAGGHTQYF. In DNA, the CDR3 is TGCAGTGCCCTCGCGGGAGGGCATACGCAGTATTTT.

Ten or more counts support this clonotype. This beta chain represents an off-target read in a library built for alpha chains; its size is of limited meaning. V and J are TRBV7-2 and TRBJ2-3; unclear D gene. Deletions cut 2 bases from V and 4 bases from J, with 7 bases between. The CDR3 runs to 13 residues. CDR1 is SGHTA, CDR2 FQGNSA, per germline. CDR3 nucleotides: TGTGCCAGCAGCTTACTGGCCTCAGATACGCAGTATTTT. It yields the protein CASSLLASDTQYF.

This clonotype was recorded many times. This beta chain lies outside the target of a library built for alpha chains; its clone size means little. The chain is built from TRBV7-9 and TRBJ2-5; D ambiguous. CDR1 and CDR2 (germline): SEHNR, FQNEAQ (reference sequence). The V end was cut by 3 bases, the J end by 5 bases, with 7 bases between. The CDR3 length is 12 residues. The CDR3 reads CASSFPGETQYF. CDR3 DNA: TGTGCCAGCAGCTTCCCCGGGGAGACCCAGTACTTC.

This clonotype rates as medium-sized. Because this beta chain is a stray read in a library intended to capture alpha chains, its abundance should not be given much weight. The chain has TRBV5-1 and TRBJ2-2; 7 bases line up with TRBD1. The length of the CDR3 is 15 residues. The germline gives CDR1 SGHRS, CDR2 YFSETQ. Trimming at V came to 3 bases and at J to 3 bases, leaving 5 bases not matched to a gene. Written as DNA, the CDR3 is TGCGCCAGCAGCTCCGCTCAGGGGGACACCGGGGAGCTGTTTTTT. Translating it yields CASSSAQGDTGELFF.

This clonotype was counted between two and nine times. Since it is a stray read in a library aimed at alpha chains, this beta chain has a size that is not meaningful. The V call is TRBV9, the J call TRBJ2-3, with D possibly TRBD1 on 5 matching bases. The CDR3 spans 15 residues. Germline loops: CDR1 SGDLS, CDR2 YYNGEE. V shed 6 bases and J shed 2 bases, with 16 bases lying between them. The CDR3 DNA is TGTGCCAGCAACCAAAGGGGTGGCTACACAGATACGCAGTATTTT. It translates to CASNQRGGYTDTQYF.

This clonotype is medium-sized by share. Since it is a stray read in a library aimed at alpha chains, this beta chain has a size that is not meaningful. The rearrangement joins TRBV19 to TRBJ2-2; a possible D gene is TRBD2 (6 bases). V dropped 3 bases and J dropped 7 bases, with 18 bases sitting between them. Per the germline V gene, CDR1 is LNHDA and CDR2 is SQIVND (reference sequence). This CDR3 is 16 amino acids long. CDR3 sequence: CASSMRIRGSGGELFF. DNA for the CDR3: TGTGCCAGTAGTATGCGTATACGGGGGAGTGGCGGGGAGCTGTTTTTT.

In this sample, this clonotype turned up many times. Because this beta chain is a stray read in a library intended to capture alpha chains, its abundance should not be given much weight. V usage is TRBV19 and J usage is TRBJ2-2; perhaps TRBD1 as D (5 bases). This CDR3 contains 15 residues. The V end lost 8 bases, the J end lost 1 base, and 14 bases lay between the germline ends. Germline V CDR1 and CDR2: LNHDA, SQIVND (reference sequence). CDR3 bases: TGTGCCAGTTCAGGTCCAGGACAGAACACCGGGGAGCTGTTTTTT. This codes for CASSGPGQNTGELFF.

This clonotype was counted many times. Since the library was made to target alpha chains, this beta chain is a stray read and its abundance is not meaningful. The rearrangement links TRBV12-3 or TRBV12-4 to TRBJ1-5; D uncertain. The CDR3 contains 12 residues. The ends were cut back, 6 bases at V and 6 bases at J, with 9 bases in the middle. The CDR3 protein is CASSPRGQPQHF. CDR3 DNA: TGTGCCAGCAGCCCCCGTGGTCAGCCCCAGCATTTT.

This clonotype is categorized as medium-sized. For a library built for alpha chains, this beta chain is a stray read; little rests on its size. V is TRBV12-3 or TRBV12-4 and J is TRBJ2-5; D tentatively fits TRBD1 or TRBD2 (5 bases each). CDR3 length equals 14 residues. Trimming pared 3 bases from V and 4 bases from J, leaving 12 bases between. As DNA, the CDR3 is TGTGCCAGCAGTTTCTCTCGGGGCCGAGAGACCCAGTACTTC. It translates to CASSFSRGRETQYF.

This clonotype was seen many times. Because the library targeted alpha chains, this beta chain is an off-target read whose size means little. CDR3 protein: CASSSGLAGRNTGELFF. CDR3 DNA: TGTGCCAGCAGCTCGGGACTAGCGGGGAGAAACACCGGGGAGCTGTTTTTT. The V call is TRBV11-1, the J call TRBJ2-2; 13 bases are a match to TRBD2. V shed 4 bases, J shed 2 bases, and the junction held 4 bases outside the gene matches. The CDR3 runs 17 residues. Germline V gene sequence: CDR1 SGHAT, CDR2 FQDESV (reference sequence).

A remark on this clonotype: Possible read error: a much larger clone is one base away. With the library built for alpha chains, this beta chain is off target and its frequency is not meaningful. This chain joins TRBV2 and TRBJ2-7; D remains ambiguous. Deletions cut 5 bases from V and 4 bases from J, with 12 bases between. The germline V gene has CDR1 SNHLY and CDR2 FYNNEI. This CDR3 region has 13 residues. The CDR3 DNA sequence: TGTGCCAGCAGTAAATGGCAGAAGTACGAGCAGTACTTC. It yields the protein CASSKWQKYEQYF.